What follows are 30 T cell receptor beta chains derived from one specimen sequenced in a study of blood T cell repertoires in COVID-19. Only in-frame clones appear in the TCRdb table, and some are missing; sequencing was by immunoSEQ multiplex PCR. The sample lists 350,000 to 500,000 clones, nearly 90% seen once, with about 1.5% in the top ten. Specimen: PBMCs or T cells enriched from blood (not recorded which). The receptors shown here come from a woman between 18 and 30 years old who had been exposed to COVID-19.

Here the CDR3 DNA reads TGTGCCAGCTCACGGGGGACAGTCCATAATTCACCCCTCCACTTT. It encodes CASSRGTVHNSPLHF. The chain is built from TRBV18 and TRBJ1-6; 7 positions agree with TRBD1. This CDR3 contains 15 residues. V gave up 4 bases and J gave up 5 bases; unmatched junction bases: 5. Per the germline V gene, CDR1 is KGHSH and CDR2 is LQKENI.

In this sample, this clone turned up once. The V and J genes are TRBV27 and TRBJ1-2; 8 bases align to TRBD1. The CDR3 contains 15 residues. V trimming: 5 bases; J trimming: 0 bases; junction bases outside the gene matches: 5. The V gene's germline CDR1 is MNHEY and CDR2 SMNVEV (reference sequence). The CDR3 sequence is CASSGTGFTNYGYTF. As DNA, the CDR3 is TGTGCCAGCAGTGGGACAGGTTTTACTAACTATGGCTACACCTTC.

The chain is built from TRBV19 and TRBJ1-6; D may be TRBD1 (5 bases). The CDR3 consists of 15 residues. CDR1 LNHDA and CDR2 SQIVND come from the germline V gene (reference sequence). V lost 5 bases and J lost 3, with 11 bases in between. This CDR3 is CASSAGTDYNSPLHF. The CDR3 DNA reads TGTGCCAGTAGTGCCGGGACTGACTATAATTCACCCCTCCACTTT.

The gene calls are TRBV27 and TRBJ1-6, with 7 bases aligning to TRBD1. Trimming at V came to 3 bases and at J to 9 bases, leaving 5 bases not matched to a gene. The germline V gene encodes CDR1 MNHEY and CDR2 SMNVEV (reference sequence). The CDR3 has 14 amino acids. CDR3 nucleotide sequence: TGTGCCAGCAGTTTTCGACAGGGACGTTCACCCCTCCACTTT. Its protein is CASSFRQGRSPLHF.

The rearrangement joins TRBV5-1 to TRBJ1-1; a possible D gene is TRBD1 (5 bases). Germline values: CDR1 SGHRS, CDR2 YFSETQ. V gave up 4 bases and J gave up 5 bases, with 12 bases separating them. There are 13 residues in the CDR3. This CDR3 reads CASSPPEGTEAFF. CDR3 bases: TGCGCCAGCAGCCCGCCGGAGGGGACTGAAGCTTTCTTT. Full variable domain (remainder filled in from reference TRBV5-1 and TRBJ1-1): KAGVTQTPRYLIKTRGQQVTLSCSPISGHRSVSWYQQTPGQGLQFLFEYFSETQRNKGNFPGRFSGRQFSNSRSEMNVSTLELGDSALYLCASSPPEGTEAFFGQGTRLTVV.

CDR3: CASSASGTNLEQYF. In DNA form, the CDR3 reads TGTGCCAGCAGCGCATCCGGGACAAATTTAGAGCAGTACTTC. The V gene is TRBV7-9, the J gene TRBJ2-7; TRBD1 is a possible D gene (6 bases). The CDR3 runs to 14 residues. CDR1 SEHNR and CDR2 FQNEAQ come from the germline V gene (reference sequence). The ends were cut back, 5 bases at V and 7 bases at J, with 18 bases in the middle. Drawing the rest from reference TRBV7-9 and TRBJ2-7, the complete variable domain is DTGVSQNPRHKITKRGQNVTFRCDPISEHNRLYWYRQTLGQGPEFLTYFQNEAQLEKSRLLSDRFSAERPKGSFSTLEIQRTEQGDSAMYLCASSASGTNLEQYFGPGTRLTVT.

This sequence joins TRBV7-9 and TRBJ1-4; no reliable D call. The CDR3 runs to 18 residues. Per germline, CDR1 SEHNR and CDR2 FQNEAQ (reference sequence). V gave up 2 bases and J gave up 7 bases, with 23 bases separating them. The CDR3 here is CASSLNSAVRRRGEKLFF. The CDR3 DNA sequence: TGTGCCAGCAGCTTAAATTCCGCTGTAAGGCGTAGAGGTGAAAAACTGTTTTTT.

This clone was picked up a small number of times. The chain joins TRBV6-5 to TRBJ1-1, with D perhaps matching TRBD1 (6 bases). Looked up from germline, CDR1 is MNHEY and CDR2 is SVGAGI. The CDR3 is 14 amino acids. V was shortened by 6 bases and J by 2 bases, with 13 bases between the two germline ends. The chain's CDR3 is CASRPLQGNTEAFF. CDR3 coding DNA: TGTGCCAGCAGACCCTTACAGGGAAACACTGAAGCTTTCTTT.

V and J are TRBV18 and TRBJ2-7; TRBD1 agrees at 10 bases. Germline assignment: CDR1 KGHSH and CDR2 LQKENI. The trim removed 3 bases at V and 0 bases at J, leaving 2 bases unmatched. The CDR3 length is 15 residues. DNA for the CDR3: TGTGCCAGCTCACCCGGGACAGGGGCCTCCTACGAGCAGTACTTC. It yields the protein CASSPGTGASYEQYF.

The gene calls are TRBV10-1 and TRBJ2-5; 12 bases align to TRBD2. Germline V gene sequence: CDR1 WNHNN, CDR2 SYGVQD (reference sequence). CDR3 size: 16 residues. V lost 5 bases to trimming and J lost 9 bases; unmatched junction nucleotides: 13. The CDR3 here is CASSKTSGSPREAQYF. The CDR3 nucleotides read TGCGCCAGCAGTAAGACTAGCGGGAGCCCGCGGGAGGCCCAGTACTTC.

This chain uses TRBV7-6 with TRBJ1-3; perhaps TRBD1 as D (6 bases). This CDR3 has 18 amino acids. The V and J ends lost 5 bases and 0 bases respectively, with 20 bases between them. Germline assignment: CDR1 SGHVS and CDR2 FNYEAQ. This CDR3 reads CASSPSGGQPHSGNTIYF. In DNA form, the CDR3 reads TGTGCCAGCAGCCCCTCGGGTGGACAGCCTCACTCTGGAAACACCATATATTTT.

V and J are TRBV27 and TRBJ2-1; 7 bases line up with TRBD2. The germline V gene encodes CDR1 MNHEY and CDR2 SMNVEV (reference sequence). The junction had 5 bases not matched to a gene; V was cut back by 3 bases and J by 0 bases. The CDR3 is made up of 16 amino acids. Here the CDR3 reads CASSFSSGVSYNEQFF. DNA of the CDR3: TGTGCCAGCAGTTTCTCCAGCGGGGTCTCCTACAATGAGCAGTTCTTC.

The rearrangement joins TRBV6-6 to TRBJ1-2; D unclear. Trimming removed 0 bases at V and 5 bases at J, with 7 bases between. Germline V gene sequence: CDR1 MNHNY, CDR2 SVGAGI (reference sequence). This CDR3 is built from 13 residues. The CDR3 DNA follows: TGTGCCAGCAGTTACTCGGAGGGATATGGCTACACCTTC. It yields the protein CASSYSEGYGYTF.

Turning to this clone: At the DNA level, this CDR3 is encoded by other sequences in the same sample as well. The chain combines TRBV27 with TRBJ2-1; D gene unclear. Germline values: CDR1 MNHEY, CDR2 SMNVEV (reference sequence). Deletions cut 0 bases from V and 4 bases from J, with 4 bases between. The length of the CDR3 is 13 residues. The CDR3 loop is CASSLSRYNEQFF. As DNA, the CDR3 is TGTGCCAGCAGTTTATCTCGGTACAATGAGCAGTTCTTC.

For the CDR3, the DNA is TGTGCCACCAGTCAGAAGGACAGGAATTCAGATACGCAGTATTTT. It is translated as CATSQKDRNSDTQYF. The chain is built from TRBV15 and TRBJ2-3; the match to TRBD1 covers 7 bases. This CDR3 contains 15 residues. The germline gives CDR1 LNHNV, CDR2 YYDKDF (reference sequence). V trimming: 6 bases; J trimming: 4 bases; junction bases outside the gene matches: 10.

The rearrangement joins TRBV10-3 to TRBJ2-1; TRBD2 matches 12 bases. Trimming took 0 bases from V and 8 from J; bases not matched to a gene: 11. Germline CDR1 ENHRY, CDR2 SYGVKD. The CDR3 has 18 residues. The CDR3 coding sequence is TGTGCCATCAGTGAGTCGCGGTCTAGCGGGGGGGCGAGGGATGAGCAGTTCTTC. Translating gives CAISESRSSGGARDEQFF.

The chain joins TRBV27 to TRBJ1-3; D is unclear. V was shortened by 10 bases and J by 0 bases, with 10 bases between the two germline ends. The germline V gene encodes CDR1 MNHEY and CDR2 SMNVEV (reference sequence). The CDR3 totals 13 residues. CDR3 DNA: TGTGCCACCAAAACTTCCTCTGGAAACACCATATATTTT. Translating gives CATKTSSGNTIYF.

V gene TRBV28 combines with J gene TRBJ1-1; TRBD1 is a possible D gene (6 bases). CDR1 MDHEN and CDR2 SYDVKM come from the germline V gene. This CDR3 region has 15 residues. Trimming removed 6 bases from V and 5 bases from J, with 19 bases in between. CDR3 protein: CASRLPGQRGTEAFF. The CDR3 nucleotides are TGTGCCAGCAGACTCCCCGGACAGCGAGGGACTGAAGCTTTCTTT.

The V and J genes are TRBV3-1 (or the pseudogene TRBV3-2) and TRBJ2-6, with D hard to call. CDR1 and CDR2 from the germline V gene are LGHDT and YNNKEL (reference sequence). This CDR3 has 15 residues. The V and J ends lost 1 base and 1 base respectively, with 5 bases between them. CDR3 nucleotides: TGTGCCAGCAGCCAAGTTCCGTCTGGGGCCAACGTCCTGACTTTC. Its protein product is CASSQVPSGANVLTF.

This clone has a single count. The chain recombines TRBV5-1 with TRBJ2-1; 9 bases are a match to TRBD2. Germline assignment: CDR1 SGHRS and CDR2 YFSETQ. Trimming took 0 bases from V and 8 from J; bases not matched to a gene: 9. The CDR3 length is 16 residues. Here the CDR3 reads CASSLEGLAGVDEQFF. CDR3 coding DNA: TGCGCCAGCAGCTTGGAAGGATTAGCGGGAGTGGATGAGCAGTTCTTC.

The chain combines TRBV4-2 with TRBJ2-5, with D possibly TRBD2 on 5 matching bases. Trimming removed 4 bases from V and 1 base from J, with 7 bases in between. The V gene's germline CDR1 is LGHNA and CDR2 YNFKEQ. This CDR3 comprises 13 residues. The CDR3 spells CASSPGSQETQYF. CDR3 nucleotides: TGTGCCAGCAGCCCGGGGTCCCAAGAGACCCAGTACTTC.

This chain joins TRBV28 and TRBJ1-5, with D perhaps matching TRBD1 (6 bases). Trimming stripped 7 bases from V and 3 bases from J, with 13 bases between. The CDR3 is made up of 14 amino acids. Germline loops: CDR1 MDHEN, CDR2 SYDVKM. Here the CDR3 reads CASIPQGVNQPQHF. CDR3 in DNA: TGTGCCAGCATACCACAGGGCGTCAATCAGCCCCAGCATTTT.

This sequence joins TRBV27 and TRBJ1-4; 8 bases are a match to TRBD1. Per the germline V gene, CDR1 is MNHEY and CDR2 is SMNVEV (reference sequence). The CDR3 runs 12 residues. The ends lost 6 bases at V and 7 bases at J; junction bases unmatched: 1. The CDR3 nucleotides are TGTGCCAGCAGCACAGGGGGTGAAAAACTGTTTTTT. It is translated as CASSTGGEKLFF. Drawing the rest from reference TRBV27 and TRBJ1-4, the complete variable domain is EAQVTQNPRYLITVTGKKLTVTCSQNMNHEYMSWYRQDPGLGLRQIYYSMNVEVTDKGDVPEGYKVSRKEKRNFPLILESPSPNQTSLYFCASSTGGEKLFFGSGTQLSVL.

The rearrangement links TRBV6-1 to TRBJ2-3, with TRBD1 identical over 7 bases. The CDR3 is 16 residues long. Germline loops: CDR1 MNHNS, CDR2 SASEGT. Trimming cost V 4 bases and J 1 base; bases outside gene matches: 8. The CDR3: CASSGRQGLGTDTQYF. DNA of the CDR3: TGTGCCAGCAGTGGGAGACAGGGATTAGGCACAGATACGCAGTATTTT.

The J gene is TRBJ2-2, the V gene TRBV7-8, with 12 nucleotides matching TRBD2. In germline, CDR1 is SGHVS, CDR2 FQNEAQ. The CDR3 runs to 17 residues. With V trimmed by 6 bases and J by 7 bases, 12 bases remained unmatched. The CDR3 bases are TGTGCCAGCAGGATTCGTCTAGCGGGAGGGCTTGACGGGGAGCTGTTTTTT. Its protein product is CASRIRLAGGLDGELFF.

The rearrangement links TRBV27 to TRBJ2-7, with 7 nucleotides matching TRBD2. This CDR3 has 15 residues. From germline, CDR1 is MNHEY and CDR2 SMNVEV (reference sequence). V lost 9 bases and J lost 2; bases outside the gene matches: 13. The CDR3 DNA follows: TGTGCCAGTCAAGGCCCGCGGGAGACCGCCTACGAGCAGTACTTC. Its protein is CASQGPRETAYEQYF.

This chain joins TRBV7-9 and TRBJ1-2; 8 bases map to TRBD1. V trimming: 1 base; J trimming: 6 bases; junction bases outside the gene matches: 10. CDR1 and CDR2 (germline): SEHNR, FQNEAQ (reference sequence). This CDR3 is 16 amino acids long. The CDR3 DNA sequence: TGTGCCAGCAGCTTAGGGGAGGACAGGGACAAGGATGGCTACACCTTC. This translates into CASSLGEDRDKDGYTF. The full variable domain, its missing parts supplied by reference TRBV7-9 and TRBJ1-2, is DTGVSQNPRHKITKRGQNVTFRCDPISEHNRLYWYRQTLGQGPEFLTYFQNEAQLEKSRLLSDRFSAERPKGSFSTLEIQRTEQGDSAMYLCASSLGEDRDKDGYTFGSGTRLTVV.

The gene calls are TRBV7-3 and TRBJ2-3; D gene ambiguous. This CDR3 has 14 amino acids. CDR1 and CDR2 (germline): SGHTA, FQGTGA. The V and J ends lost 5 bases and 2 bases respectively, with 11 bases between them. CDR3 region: CASSPLADTDTQYF. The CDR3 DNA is TGTGCCAGCAGCCCCTTGGCGGACACAGATACGCAGTATTTT.

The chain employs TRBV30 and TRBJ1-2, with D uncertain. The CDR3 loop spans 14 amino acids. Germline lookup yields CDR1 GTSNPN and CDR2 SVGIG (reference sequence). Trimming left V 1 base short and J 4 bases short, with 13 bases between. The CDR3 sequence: CAWSGSGNGYGYTF. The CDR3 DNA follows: TGTGCCTGGAGTGGGTCCGGGAATGGCTATGGCTACACCTTC.

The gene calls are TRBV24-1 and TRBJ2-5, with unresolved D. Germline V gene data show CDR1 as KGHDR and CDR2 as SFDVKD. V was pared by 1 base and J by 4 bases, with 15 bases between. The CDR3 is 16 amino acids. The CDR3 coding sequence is TGTGCCACCAGTGATTTTGACGGCACCCGAGGAGAGACCCAGTACTTC. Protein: CATSDFDGTRGETQYF.